This T cell receptor beta chain was profiled in a study of PD-1 blockade in classical Hodgkin lymphoma. Study conclusions and caveats: There was a significant rise in CD4+ TCR diversity by C4D1, with no such rise for CD8+. Complete responders entered with baseline diversity on par with newly diagnosed patients, the results showed.

Points on this clone: Its antigen is not identified.

The time point here: cycle 4 day 1 (C4D1), after five to seven weeks of nivolumab. No patient escaped relapse after autologous stem cell transplantation, and brentuximab vedotin exposure varied. Libraries were prepared by immunoSEQ multiplex PCR; TCRdb keeps only in-frame clonotypes and omits some of them. The sample has about 110,000 clones, about 92% seen once. Germline V lookup: CDR1 MGHRA, CDR2 YSYEKL. V dropped 4 bases and J dropped 4 bases, with 22 bases sitting between them. This CDR3 has 17 amino acids. The chain combines TRBV4-1 with TRBJ1-1; D is undetermined. The origin of this receptor is a human donor with classical Hodgkin lymphoma. The starting material was peripheral blood mononuclear cells (PBMCs), obtained before the fourth cycle of nivolumab. DNA of the CDR3: TGCGCCAGCAGCCCAAAGCCTCAAAGGACGGACCTCACTGAAGCTTTCTTT. It yields the protein CASSPKPQRTDLTEAFF.